Listed below are T cell receptor beta chains from one sample, sequenced in a study of neoadjuvant anti-PD-1 for oral cavity cancer. Clones were read by immunoSEQ multiplex PCR, and TCRdb kept only the in-frame ones, dropping some. The top ten clones hold under 40% of a sample with roughly 23,000 clones, around 45% of them seen once. This specimen was tumor tissue, taken after nivolumab (anti-PD-1) treatment. The source of these receptors is a person aged 40 to 85 with oral cavity squamous cell carcinoma. CDR3s include the opening cysteine and the closing phenylalanine or tryptophan. Fields, in order: D gene, V gene, J gene, CDR3 length, clone size, CDR3 DNA, CDR3 protein. The D gene is left open where the match is weak. Only some rows state a clone size, as once, few, many or a class for expanded clones.

D gene: -
V gene: TRBV5-1
J gene: TRBJ2-7
CDR3 length: 11
clone size: -
CDR3 DNA: TGCGCCAGCAGCTCTATCTACGAGCAGTACTTC
CDR3 protein: CASSSIYEQYF

D gene: TRBD1
V gene: TRBV11-2
J gene: TRBJ2-2
CDR3 length: 16
clone size: -
CDR3 DNA: TGTGCCAGCAGCTATACGGGACAGGGGGCCACCGGGGAGCTGTTTTTT
CDR3 protein: CASSYTGQGATGELFF

D gene: -
V gene: TRBV28
J gene: TRBJ2-7
CDR3 length: 15
clone size: -
CDR3 DNA: TGTGCCAGCAGTTTATGGGCACCGGGGGCCTACGAGCAGTACTTC
CDR3 protein: CASSLWAPGAYEQYF

D gene: -
V gene: TRBV5-6
J gene: TRBJ1-2
CDR3 length: 14
clone size: -
CDR3 DNA: TGTGCCAGCAGCCTGGTGGAGGTGAACTATGGCTACACCTTC
CDR3 protein: CASSLVEVNYGYTF

D gene: TRBD1
V gene: TRBV6-1
J gene: TRBJ1-2
CDR3 length: 14
clone size: once
CDR3 DNA: TGTGCCAGCAGTGAATTTGACAGGGGTAGGGGCTACACCTTC
CDR3 protein: CASSEFDRGRGYTF

D gene: TRBD2
V gene: TRBV9
J gene: TRBJ2-5
CDR3 length: 13
clone size: many
CDR3 DNA: TGTGCCAGCAGCCCGCGGGGGGGGGAGACCCAGTACTTC
CDR3 protein: CASSPRGGETQYF

D gene: -
V gene: TRBV7-9
J gene: TRBJ1-1
CDR3 length: 15
clone size: -
CDR3 DNA: TGTGCCAGCAGCTTAGGCCCAGCAGGGAACACTGAAGCTTTCTTT
CDR3 protein: CASSLGPAGNTEAFF

D gene: TRBD1
V gene: TRBV6-5
J gene: TRBJ1-2
CDR3 length: 14
clone size: -
CDR3 DNA: TGTGCCAGCAGTTTGGGACAGGCGGACTATGGCTACACCTTC
CDR3 protein: CASSLGQADYGYTF

D gene: -
V gene: TRBV9
J gene: TRBJ2-1
CDR3 length: 18
clone size: -
CDR3 DNA: TGTGCCAGCAGCGTAGGCTGGGGGCGGATAAGCTCCTACAATGAGCAGTTCTTC
CDR3 protein: CASSVGWGRISSYNEQFF

D gene: TRBD2
V gene: TRBV5-1
J gene: TRBJ2-3
CDR3 length: 16
clone size: -
CDR3 DNA: TGCGCCAGCAGCTTGGCTAGAGCGGGGGGGGCAGATACGCAGTATTTT
CDR3 protein: CASSLARAGGADTQYF

D gene: -
V gene: TRBV6-1
J gene: TRBJ2-2
CDR3 length: 15
clone size: -
CDR3 DNA: TGTGCCAGCGGAGTCTCGACGGTACTCACCGGGGAGCTGTTTTTT
CDR3 protein: CASGVSTVLTGELFF

D gene: TRBD1
V gene: TRBV7-9
J gene: TRBJ1-5
CDR3 length: 14
clone size: many
CDR3 DNA: TGTGCCACGCAGGGACAGGGGGTCAATCAGCCCCAGCATTTT
CDR3 protein: CATQGQGVNQPQHF

D gene: -
V gene: TRBV28
J gene: TRBJ1-2
CDR3 length: 16
clone size: -
CDR3 DNA: TGTGCCAGCAGTCGCAAGCACAGGGCCTTTAACTATGGCTACACCTTC
CDR3 protein: CASSRKHRAFNYGYTF

D gene: -
V gene: TRBV7-2
J gene: TRBJ2-1
CDR3 length: 14
clone size: few
CDR3 DNA: TGTGCCAGCAGCGTATTGAGCTCCTACAATGAGCAGTTCTTC
CDR3 protein: CASSVLSSYNEQFF

D gene: -
V gene: TRBV7-6
J gene: TRBJ1-2
CDR3 length: 14
clone size: -
CDR3 DNA: TGTGCCAGCAGCCCCACTCTCAGGGGTGAAGGCTACACCTTC
CDR3 protein: CASSPTLRGEGYTF

D gene: TRBD1
V gene: TRBV10-1
J gene: TRBJ2-5
CDR3 length: 19
clone size: few
CDR3 DNA: TGCGCCAGCAGTGACTCTAGGACAGGATCCACCCACCCACAAGAGACCCAGTACTTC
CDR3 protein: CASSDSRTGSTHPQETQYF

D gene: -
V gene: TRBV7-2
J gene: TRBJ2-1
CDR3 length: 12
clone size: few
CDR3 DNA: TGTGCCAGCAGCCGTGGGGAGAATGAGCAGTTCTTC
CDR3 protein: CASSRGENEQFF

D gene: TRBD1
V gene: TRBV6-1
J gene: TRBJ2-7
CDR3 length: 15
clone size: -
CDR3 DNA: TGTGCCAGCAGTGACAGGACAGGGGGCCGGTACGATTTGCACTTC
CDR3 protein: CASSDRTGGRYDLHF

D gene: -
V gene: TRBV18
J gene: TRBJ1-5
CDR3 length: 14
clone size: -
CDR3 DNA: TGTGCCAGCTCACTGGATTGGGCGGATCAGCCCCAGCATTTT
CDR3 protein: CASSLDWADQPQHF

D gene: -
V gene: TRBV5-4
J gene: TRBJ1-4
CDR3 length: 13
clone size: many
CDR3 DNA: TGTGCCAGCAGCCACCGGAATAATGAAAAACTGTTTTTT
CDR3 protein: CASSHRNNEKLFF

D gene: -
V gene: TRBV7-2
J gene: TRBJ2-3
CDR3 length: 13
clone size: many
CDR3 DNA: TGTGCCAGCAGCTCCGCTTGGGGGGACACGCAGTATTTT
CDR3 protein: CASSSAWGDTQYF

D gene: -
V gene: TRBV11-2
J gene: TRBJ2-7
CDR3 length: 14
clone size: few
CDR3 DNA: TGTGCCAGCAGCTTAGATCCCGCCGGGACTCAGCAGTACTTC
CDR3 protein: CASSLDPAGTQQYF

D gene: -
V gene: TRBV4-3
J gene: TRBJ2-1
CDR3 length: 17
clone size: medium-sized
CDR3 DNA: TGCGCCAGCAGCCAAGATCTAAGCGGGCAGCCCTACAATGAGCAGTTCTTC
CDR3 protein: CASSQDLSGQPYNEQFF

D gene: -
V gene: TRBV5-6
J gene: TRBJ1-1
CDR3 length: 12
clone size: -
CDR3 DNA: TGTGCCAGCAGCTTTGGCCGGGCTGAAGCTTTCTTT
CDR3 protein: CASSFGRAEAFF

D gene: TRBD1
V gene: TRBV7-9
J gene: TRBJ1-6
CDR3 length: 14
clone size: -
CDR3 DNA: TGTGCCAGCAGTTCACAGGGGGTGGGTTCACCCCTCCACTTT
CDR3 protein: CASSSQGVGSPLHF

D gene: -
V gene: TRBV7-8
J gene: TRBJ2-3
CDR3 length: 16
clone size: few
CDR3 DNA: TGTGCCAGCACCCCCACCGGGGCAGGACGCACAGATACGCAGTATTTT
CDR3 protein: CASTPTGAGRTDTQYF

D gene: -
V gene: TRBV6-1
J gene: TRBJ2-4
CDR3 length: 11
clone size: few
CDR3 DNA: TGTGCCAGCACTTACTTCGGCATTCAGTACTTC
CDR3 protein: CASTYFGIQYF

D gene: -
V gene: TRBV6-1
J gene: TRBJ1-5
CDR3 length: 13
clone size: few
CDR3 DNA: TGTGCCAGCAGTGACAGGGTTAGTCAGCCCCAGCATTTT
CDR3 protein: CASSDRVSQPQHF

D gene: TRBD1
V gene: TRBV5-1
J gene: TRBJ2-5
CDR3 length: 14
clone size: few
CDR3 DNA: TGCGCCAGCAGCTGGGGACAGGGGGAAGAGACCCAGTACTTC
CDR3 protein: CASSWGQGEETQYF

D gene: -
V gene: TRBV19
J gene: TRBJ2-3
CDR3 length: 13
clone size: few
CDR3 DNA: TGTGCCAGTAGTATGGCTGGTGAGGGTACGCAGTATTTT
CDR3 protein: CASSMAGEGTQYF

D gene: -
V gene: TRBV7-3
J gene: TRBJ2-7
CDR3 length: 15
clone size: -
CDR3 DNA: TGTGCCAGCAGCTTATTTGGGGGATTAGACTACGAGCAGTACTTC
CDR3 protein: CASSLFGGLDYEQYF

D gene: TRBD1
V gene: TRBV6-1
J gene: TRBJ1-5
CDR3 length: 16
clone size: -
CDR3 DNA: TGTGCCAGCAGTGAGATACCAGGGGGGGACAATCAGCCCCAGCATTTT
CDR3 protein: CASSEIPGGDNQPQHF

D gene: -
V gene: TRBV5-4
J gene: TRBJ2-2
CDR3 length: 13
clone size: once
CDR3 DNA: TGTGCCAGCAGCTTGGTAGGGTCAGGGGAGCTGTTTTTT
CDR3 protein: CASSLVGSGELFF

D gene: TRBD1
V gene: TRBV6-1
J gene: TRBJ1-1
CDR3 length: 13
clone size: few
CDR3 DNA: TGTGCCAGCGAAGGACAGGGGGCCGGTGAAGCTTTCTTT
CDR3 protein: CASEGQGAGEAFF

D gene: -
V gene: TRBV5-1
J gene: TRBJ2-2
CDR3 length: 17
clone size: -
CDR3 DNA: TGCGCCAGCAGCTTGGCCGACAGGACGAGTATCGCCGGGGAGCTGTTTTTT
CDR3 protein: CASSLADRTSIAGELFF

D gene: -
V gene: TRBV6-1
J gene: TRBJ1-3
CDR3 length: 15
clone size: -
CDR3 DNA: TGTGCCAGCAGATTAGTGGATCTCGCTGGAAACACCATATATTTT
CDR3 protein: CASRLVDLAGNTIYF

D gene: TRBD1
V gene: TRBV27
J gene: TRBJ1-2
CDR3 length: 15
clone size: few
CDR3 DNA: TGTGCCAGCACAGTGGGGACAGGGGGAAACTATGGCTACACCTTC
CDR3 protein: CASTVGTGGNYGYTF

D gene: TRBD2
V gene: TRBV9
J gene: TRBJ2-2
CDR3 length: 19
clone size: -
CDR3 DNA: TGTGCCAGCAGCGTAGAGGTCGCGGGGGGGCAGTGGAGCACCGGGGAGCTGTTTTTT
CDR3 protein: CASSVEVAGGQWSTGELFF

D gene: TRBD1
V gene: TRBV5-1
J gene: TRBJ2-7
CDR3 length: 15
clone size: few
CDR3 DNA: TGCGCCAGCAGCTGGACCGGGACAGGGTTCTACGAGCAGTACTTC
CDR3 protein: CASSWTGTGFYEQYF

D gene: -
V gene: TRBV7-2
J gene: TRBJ2-5
CDR3 length: 13
clone size: -
CDR3 DNA: TGTGCCAGCAGCTTCCACACAGAAGAGACCCAGTACTTC
CDR3 protein: CASSFHTEETQYF

D gene: -
V gene: TRBV7-8
J gene: TRBJ1-2
CDR3 length: 14
clone size: once
CDR3 DNA: TGTGCCAGCAGCTTAGATGAGGGGAACTATGGCTACACCTTC
CDR3 protein: CASSLDEGNYGYTF

D gene: TRBD2
V gene: TRBV29-1
J gene: TRBJ2-1
CDR3 length: 17
clone size: few
CDR3 DNA: TGCAGCGTTGAAGGGGCAATAGCGGGGGCCCGCCACAATGAGCAGTTCTTC
CDR3 protein: CSVEGAIAGARHNEQFF

D gene: -
V gene: TRBV6-5
J gene: TRBJ1-1
CDR3 length: 15
clone size: -
CDR3 DNA: TGTGCCAGCAGTCCACCGGGGATTCTGGACACTGAAGCTTTCTTT
CDR3 protein: CASSPPGILDTEAFF

D gene: -
V gene: TRBV28
J gene: TRBJ1-1
CDR3 length: 12
clone size: few
CDR3 DNA: TGTGCCAGCAGTTTGTTCAACACTGAAGCTTTCTTT
CDR3 protein: CASSLFNTEAFF

D gene: TRBD2
V gene: TRBV6-1
J gene: TRBJ2-7
CDR3 length: 13
clone size: -
CDR3 DNA: TGTGCCAGCACCGTTACCACTAGCGGGGGGACATACTTC
CDR3 protein: CASTVTTSGGTYF

D gene: TRBD1
V gene: TRBV19
J gene: TRBJ1-1
CDR3 length: 14
clone size: -
CDR3 DNA: TGTGCCAGTGGGACAGGGAACGTGTGGACTGAAGCTTTCTTT
CDR3 protein: CASGTGNVWTEAFF

D gene: TRBD1
V gene: TRBV6-6
J gene: TRBJ1-1
CDR3 length: 15
clone size: -
CDR3 DNA: TGTGCCAGCAGGAGTGAACAGGGGTGGGGGACTGAAGCTTTCTTT
CDR3 protein: CASRSEQGWGTEAFF

D gene: -
V gene: TRBV4-2
J gene: TRBJ1-3
CDR3 length: 15
clone size: -
CDR3 DNA: TGTGCCAGCAGCCCCGATCAGGGCTCTGGAAACACCATATATTTT
CDR3 protein: CASSPDQGSGNTIYF

D gene: -
V gene: TRBV9
J gene: TRBJ2-3
CDR3 length: 15
clone size: -
CDR3 DNA: TGTGCCAGCAGCGTAGTGGAACGTATCTCAGATACGCAGTATTTT
CDR3 protein: CASSVVERISDTQYF

D gene: TRBD1
V gene: TRBV4-1
J gene: TRBJ1-1
CDR3 length: 15
clone size: few
CDR3 DNA: TGCGCCAGCAGCGTGCCGGGACAGGGGAACACTGAAGCTTTCTTT
CDR3 protein: CASSVPGQGNTEAFF

D gene: -
V gene: TRBV6-5
J gene: TRBJ1-2
CDR3 length: 15
clone size: -
CDR3 DNA: TGTGCCAGCAGTTACTCGAAGGGGGTTATCTATGGCTACACCTTC
CDR3 protein: CASSYSKGVIYGYTF

D gene: TRBD1
V gene: TRBV6-6
J gene: TRBJ1-2
CDR3 length: 14
clone size: many
CDR3 DNA: TGTGCCAGCAAGCCGGGACAGGGGGCCTATGGCTACACCTTC
CDR3 protein: CASKPGQGAYGYTF

D gene: -
V gene: TRBV6-6
J gene: TRBJ2-7
CDR3 length: 14
clone size: few
CDR3 DNA: TGTGCCAGCAGTTACGGGACATACACCTACGAGCAGTACTTC
CDR3 protein: CASSYGTYTYEQYF

D gene: -
V gene: TRBV5-5
J gene: TRBJ2-7
CDR3 length: 14
clone size: few
CDR3 DNA: TGTGCCAGCAGCTTGGGACCTACTTCGGACGAGCAGTACTTC
CDR3 protein: CASSLGPTSDEQYF

D gene: -
V gene: TRBV5-1
J gene: TRBJ1-4
CDR3 length: 17
clone size: few
CDR3 DNA: TGCGCCAGCAGCTTGGGGAGAAAAGGGGGATCTAATGAAAAACTGTTTTTT
CDR3 protein: CASSLGRKGGSNEKLFF